The present T cell receptor (beta chain) was sequenced within a study of shared T cell receptors in the human thymus. V was pared by 2 bases and J by 6 bases, with 4 bases of the junction left unmatched. The CDR3 is made up of 16 amino acids. Germline V gene lookup returns CDR1 LGHNA and CDR2 YSLEER. Some clones are missing from TCRdb's copy, which holds only in-frame ones; the method was immunoSEQ multiplex PCR. The table records 500,000 to 850,000 clones, more than 75% of them present only once. Separately, the same data were catalogued under a study of human thymus T cells. That source adds: The donors were infants in Finland with congenital heart defects, otherwise immunologically healthy. Resections from corrective heart surgery provided thymus tissue. Related studies found that unrelated individuals share highly overlapping thymic repertoires.

The chain joins TRBV4-3 to TRBJ2-1, with TRBD2 identical over 13 bases. This clonotype originated in a boy under three years old with a congenital heart defect. Input material: thymocytes. The CDR3 region has the DNA TGCGCCAGCAGCCAATGGACTAGCGGGGGTACCAATGAGCAGTTCTTC. This encodes CASSQWTSGGTNEQFF.